This is a list of T cell receptor beta chains from one sample in a study of blood T cell repertoires in COVID-19. Measured with immunoSEQ multiplex PCR; TCRdb has only the in-frame clones, and not every one. The sample has 300,000 to 400,000 clones, over 70% seen once. The sequenced material came from peripheral blood. The receptors derive from a man aged 25-45 years with active or convalescent COVID-19. The CDR3 runs from the conserved cysteine through the conserved F or W.

V	J	CDR3
TRBV6-1	TRBJ1-2	CASSDETGAYYGYTF
TRBV2	TRBJ1-2	CASRLDRSGYTF
TRBV11-3	TRBJ1-1	CASSLEGDRGGNTEAFF
TRBV9	TRBJ2-7	CASSPAGGTYEQYF
TRBV18	TRBJ1-6	CASSPPPTGAGSPLHF
TRBV4-1	TRBJ2-2	CASSQTSGSNTGELFF
TRBV1	TRBJ2-3	CTSSGTSGGTDTQYF
TRBV24-1	TRBJ2-1	CATSQTSGVYNEQFF
TRBV14	TRBJ2-2	CASSRASTPNTGELFF
TRBV7-2	TRBJ2-1	CASSQGLAGGPNNEQFF
TRBV28	TRBJ2-7	CASTPPSWGGNEQYF
TRBV25-1	TRBJ2-7	CASGSYEQYF
TRBV5-1	TRBJ2-1	CASSPGLARHNEQFF
TRBV4-3	TRBJ1-6	CASSQERQRNSPLHF
TRBV28	TRBJ2-3	CASSFTSGSGDTQYF
TRBV12-3/TRBV12-4	TRBJ2-2	CASSLVAGELFF
TRBV19	TRBJ1-4	CASSVGTGTNEKLFF
TRBV30	TRBJ1-3	CAWSWDRGTGNTIYF
TRBV15	TRBJ1-1	CATSRGLGNTEAFF
TRBV7-6	TRBJ1-4	CASSLQGIKLFF
TRBV25-1	TRBJ2-7	CASSGWDNSYEQYF
TRBV4-1	TRBJ1-6	CASSTGTGVVSPLHF
TRBV10-2	TRBJ1-2	CASSAWDSYGYTF
TRBV11-3	TRBJ1-3	CASSSEPGGNTIYF
TRBV6-6	TRBJ1-2	CASSYSNGEGYTF
TRBV21-1	TRBJ1-1	CASSKVSPPVTEAFF
TRBV5-4	TRBJ2-1	CASSFTSGASYNEQFF
TRBV10-3	TRBJ1-6	CAISEGRGNSPLHF
TRBV6-5	TRBJ2-2	CASNYRGYTGELFF
TRBV7-2	TRBJ2-1	CASSLVAGPRYNEQFF
TRBV4-1	TRBJ2-1	CASSQASPSGRRYSVHYNEQFF
TRBV29-1	TRBJ2-3	CSVTRTGELTDTQYF
TRBV5-4	TRBJ1-2	CASSPLSGQGAPGYTF
TRBV24-1	TRBJ2-7	CATSDPRERTGNHEQYF
TRBV14	TRBJ1-2	CASSQDRGTYYGYTF
TRBV7-2	TRBJ1-2	CASSLSSAGGSGYTF
TRBV9	TRBJ2-7	CASSASWGLARGEQYF
TRBV15	TRBJ2-3	CATSRGRADTQYF
TRBV5-1	TRBJ2-1	CASSSPRGSGGLNNEQFF
TRBV19	TRBJ2-1	CASSITSGSPEQFF
TRBV2	TRBJ1-5	CASSPEAGAGQPQHF
TRBV24-1	TRBJ2-5	CATSDLGGTQYF
TRBV5-4	TRBJ2-5	CASSLEGSEETQYF
TRBV14	TRBJ2-1	CASSQDGGLVFNEQFF
TRBV27	TRBJ2-3	CASSLAGLRRASGRRGTDTQYF
TRBV7-7	TRBJ2-3	CASSEGLGLDTQYF